Listed here are 14 T cell receptor beta chains from one sample, sequenced in a study of T cells in Graves' hyperthyroidism and ophthalmopathy. Amplified TCR beta CDR3 regions derived from RNA transcripts. When the TCR CDR3 underwent first-round RT-PCR, the HTBI primer set was used. TCRdb reprocessed the multiplex PCR reads with MiXCR, giving one entry per CDR3 protein. The repertoire holds under 300,000 distinct CDR3 sequences, with about 15% as singletons. Sequences were obtained from blood. Receptors originate from a woman aged 40 to 50 with Graves' hyperthyroidism that later progressed to Graves' ophthalmopathy.

The table lists this clonotype with a few counts. J is TRBJ2-7 and V is TRBV20-1, with TRBD2 identical over 16 bases. CDR1 DFQATT and CDR2 SNEGSKA come from the germline V gene (reference sequence). V trimming: 6 bases; J trimming: 2 bases; junction bases outside the gene matches: 7. The CDR3 is 16 residues long. CDR3 loop: CSAPGLAGGWTYEQYF. Written as DNA, the CDR3 is TGCAGTGCCCCGGGACTAGCGGGAGGGTGGACCTACGAGCAGTACTTC.

This chain connects TRBV9 to TRBJ1-4; 9 bases align to TRBD1. V was clipped by 3 bases and J by 5 bases; unmatched bases: 5. This CDR3 is 15 amino acids long. Germline values: CDR1 SGDLS, CDR2 YYNGEE. The CDR3, as DNA: TGTGCCAGCAGCGCACACGGGACAGGGAATGAAAAACTGTTTTTT. Residues: CASSAHGTGNEKLFF.

Turning to this clonotype: This clone may be a read error of a much larger clone one base away. The J gene is TRBJ2-7, the V gene TRBV27; the match to TRBD2 covers 11 bases. The length of the CDR3 is 16 residues. Looked up from germline, CDR1 is MNHEY and CDR2 is SMNVEV (reference sequence). The J segment lost 3 bases and the V segment lost 3 bases, leaving 7 bases of the junction unmatched. CDR3 loop: CASSFPPGTSGYEQYF. CDR3 coding DNA: TGTGCCAGCAGTTTTCCACCCGGGACTAGCGGCTACGAGCAGTACTTC.

This clonotype has a count of ten or more. This sequence joins TRBV28 and TRBJ2-7; 9 bases line up with TRBD1. Per germline, CDR1 MDHEN and CDR2 SYDVKM. CDR3 length equals 14 residues. With 3 bases clipped from V and 2 bases from J, the junction kept 2 bases outside the gene matches. The CDR3 loop is CASSLTGGAYEQYF. For the CDR3, the DNA is TGTGCCAGCAGTTTGACAGGGGGAGCCTACGAGCAGTACTTC.

This clonotype has a count of ten or more. This chain links TRBV7-3 with TRBJ2-2; 7 positions match TRBD2. Per germline, CDR1 SGHTA and CDR2 FQGTGA. V shed 6 bases and J 5 bases; nucleotides not matched to a gene: 15. The CDR3 totals 17 residues. This chain's CDR3 is CASSLRVASGKTGELFF. The DNA of the CDR3 is TGTGCCAGCAGTCTAAGGGTGGCTAGCGGAAAAACCGGGGAGCTGTTTTTT.

This clonotype was counted between two and nine times. Given a much more abundant clone one base away, this may be a read error. The chain combines TRBV11-2 with TRBJ1-3; possible D gene TRBD1, 6 bases. The CDR3 covers 15 residues. The V end lost 6 bases, the J end lost 0 bases, and 12 bases lay between the germline ends. Germline V gene sequence: CDR1 SGHAT, CDR2 FQNNGV. The CDR3 region has the DNA TGTGCCAGCAGGGGGGGGGCAGACTCTGGAAACACCATATATTTT. Its protein product is CASRGGADSGNTIYF.

The table lists this clonotype with many counts. V usage is TRBV5-1 and J usage is TRBJ1-1; 7 positions agree with TRBD1. The J segment lost 13 bases and the V segment lost 5 bases, leaving 11 bases of the junction unmatched. The CDR3 contains 12 residues. Germline lookup yields CDR1 SGHRS and CDR2 YFSETQ. Here the CDR3 DNA reads TGCGCCAGCAGGCAACCGGGACAGCGTTTTTTCTTT. Translating gives CASRQPGQRFFF.

This rearrangement joins TRBV30 to TRBJ1-2; 7 positions agree with TRBD1. The germline CDR1 and CDR2 sequences are GTSNPN and SVGIG (reference sequence). The CDR3 has 13 amino acids. J lost 6 bases, V lost 5 bases, and 9 bases had no gene match. The CDR3 region is CAWVEDRRDGYTF. The CDR3 DNA follows: TGTGCCTGGGTGGAGGACAGGAGAGATGGCTACACCTTC.

This clonotype was seen many times. The rearrangement uses TRBV6-1 and TRBJ1-1; D is uncertain. Per the germline V gene, CDR1 is MNHNS and CDR2 is SASEGT. The CDR3 sequence is 13 residues long. V was pared by 6 bases and J by 11 bases, with 19 bases between. The CDR3 DNA sequence: TGTGCCAGCAGCCCCGCCCGGAACCGAGCGGCTTTCTTT. Residues: CASSPARNRAAFF.

In this sample, this clonotype turned up many times. The DNA of the CDR3 is TGTGCCATCAGGGGGTCCGGGCCTCCCCCTGGGGAAGCTTTCTTT. Its protein is CAIRGSGPPPGEAFF. The rearrangement joins TRBV10-3 to TRBJ1-1; D is unclear. Germline-derived CDR1 and CDR2 are ENHRY and SYGVKD. The CDR3 length is 15 residues. The V end was cut by 6 bases, the J end by 8 bases, with 22 bases between.

On this clonotype itself: A read error is possible here, since a much larger clone lies one base away. The CDR3 is CASSLLIGAYGQYF. DNA of the CDR3: TGTGCCAGCAGTTTATTAATTGGAGCCTACGGGCAGTACTTC. J is TRBJ2-7 and V is TRBV28; unclear D gene. Germline CDR1 MDHEN, CDR2 SYDVKM. CDR3 length: 14 amino acids.

This clonotype has at least ten counts. The V and J genes are TRBV28 and TRBJ2-7; D unresolved. The CDR3 runs 11 residues. CDR1 and CDR2 (germline): MDHEN, SYDVKM. V gave up 4 bases and J gave up 9 bases, with 10 bases separating them. The CDR3 region has the DNA TGTGCCAGCAGTTCGCCCCGAGGGCAGTACTTC. It specifies CASSSPRGQYF.

This clonotype has a count of ten or more. The genes are TRBV14 and TRBJ1-1, with 9 positions matching TRBD1. Losses at the gene ends were 3 bases for V and 9 bases for J; bases not matched to a gene: 11. Germline V lookup: CDR1 SGHDN, CDR2 FVKESK. CDR3 length equals 15 residues. CDR3 protein: CASSQSGTGSMKAFF. CDR3 DNA sequence: TGTGCCAGCAGCCAGTCCGGGACAGGGAGTATGAAAGCTTTCTTT.

The chain carries TRBV30 and TRBJ2-1; D is unclear. Per germline, CDR1 GTSNPN and CDR2 SVGIG (reference sequence). Trimming shortened V by 8 bases and J by 5 bases, and 10 bases separated the two germline ends. The CDR3 spans 11 residues. The CDR3 coding sequence is TGTGCCGGAAGTGGGCACAATGAGCAGTTCTTC. This sequence encodes CAGSGHNEQFF.